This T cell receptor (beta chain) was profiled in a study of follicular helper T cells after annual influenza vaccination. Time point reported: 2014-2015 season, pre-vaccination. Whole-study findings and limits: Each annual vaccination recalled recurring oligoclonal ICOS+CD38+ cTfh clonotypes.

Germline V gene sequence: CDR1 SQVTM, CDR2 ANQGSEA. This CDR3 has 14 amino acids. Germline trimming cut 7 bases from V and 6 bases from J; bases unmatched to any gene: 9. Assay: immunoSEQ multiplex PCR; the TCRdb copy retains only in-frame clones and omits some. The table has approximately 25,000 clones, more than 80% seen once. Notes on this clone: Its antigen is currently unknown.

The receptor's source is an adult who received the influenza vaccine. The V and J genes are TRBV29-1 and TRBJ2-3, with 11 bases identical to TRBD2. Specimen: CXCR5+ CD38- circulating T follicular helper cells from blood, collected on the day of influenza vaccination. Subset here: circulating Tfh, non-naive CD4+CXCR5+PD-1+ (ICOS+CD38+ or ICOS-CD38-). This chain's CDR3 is CSGIAGGPGDTQYF. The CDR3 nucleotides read TGCAGCGGCATAGCGGGAGGGCCCGGGGATACGCAGTATTTT.